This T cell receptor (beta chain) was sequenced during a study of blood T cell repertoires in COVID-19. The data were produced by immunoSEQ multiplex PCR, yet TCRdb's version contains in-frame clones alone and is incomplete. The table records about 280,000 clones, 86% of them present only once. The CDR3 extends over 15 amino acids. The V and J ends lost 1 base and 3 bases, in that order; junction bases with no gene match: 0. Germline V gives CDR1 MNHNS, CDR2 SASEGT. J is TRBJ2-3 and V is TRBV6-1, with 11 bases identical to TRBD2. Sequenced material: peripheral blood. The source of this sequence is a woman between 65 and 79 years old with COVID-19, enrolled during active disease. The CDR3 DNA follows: TGTGCCAGCAGTGAAGTAGCGGGGGGGACAGATACGCAGTATTTT. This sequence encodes CASSEVAGGTDTQYF.